This entry concerns a single T cell receptor (beta chain). Some clones are missing from TCRdb's copy, which holds only in-frame ones; the method was immunoSEQ multiplex PCR. The table has approximately 140,000 clones, over 70% seen once. Those enrolled, adults aged roughly 18 to 95 years, came from roughly 23 US areas. The data stem from a study of blood T cell repertoires in COVID-19. The sequencing input was PBMCs or T cells enriched from blood (not recorded which). The TCR sequence derives from a man aged 45-60 years in a cohort exposed to, infected with or recovered from COVID-19 (not recorded which).

CDR3 region: CASSPPGTSGLAKNIQYF. Written as DNA, the CDR3 is TGTGCCAGCAGCCCTCCCGGGACTAGCGGCTTAGCCAAAAACATTCAGTACTTC. The V and J genes are TRBV27 and TRBJ2-4; TRBD2 agrees at 11 bases. CDR3 length: 18 residues. With 6 bases clipped from V and 0 bases from J, the junction kept 10 bases outside the gene matches. Germline CDR1 and CDR2: MNHEY and SMNVEV (reference sequence).